These 10 T cell receptor beta chains came from one sample sequenced in a study of T-cell memory formation after mild COVID-19. MiXCR, run by TCRdb on the 5' RACE reads, gives a single entry per CDR3 protein. The repertoire holds 300,000 to 400,000 distinct CDR3 sequences, with 13% as singletons. Sequencing was done on a sample of PBMCs or a T cell subset sorted from them (not recorded which). All receptors come from a young man who had mild COVID-19 (a few samples of this study predate the infection). Cell type and time point are not known.

The chain joins TRBV5-1 to TRBJ2-1; TRBD2 agrees at 9 bases. Germline CDR1 is SGHRS and CDR2 is YFSETQ. Trimming removed 5 bases from V and 4 bases from J; junction bases left unmatched: 1. This CDR3 region has 13 residues. CDR3 bases: TGCGCCAGCAGGACTAGCGGTTACAATGAGCAGTTCTTC. It codes for CASRTSGYNEQFF. Full variable domain (outside the CDR3, taken from reference TRBV5-1 and TRBJ2-1): KAGVTQTPRYLIKTRGQQVTLSCSPISGHRSVSWYQQTPGQGLQFLFEYFSETQRNKGNFPGRFSGRQFSNSRSEMNVSTLELGDSALYLCASRTSGYNEQFFGPGTRLTVL.

Comments on this clonotype: One end of the junction is discordant with germline, which a read error may explain. The V and J genes are TRBV9 and TRBJ2-5; 11 nucleotides agree with TRBD2. Looked up from germline, CDR1 is SGDLS and CDR2 is YYNGEE. The length of the CDR3 is 13 residues. This CDR3 is CASSGGGVETQYF. CDR3 coding DNA: TGTGCCAGTAGCGGGGGGGGTGTAGAGACCCAGTACTTC.

CDR3 coding DNA: TGTGCCAGCAGACCGGACAGGGGGCCGCTAATCGAAACGCAGTATTTT. Its protein product is CASRPDRGPLIETQYF. The chain uses TRBV6-2 or TRBV6-3 and TRBJ2-3; 11 bases map to TRBD1. The CDR3 length is 16 residues. The germline V gene encodes CDR1 MNHEY and CDR2 SVGEGT. Trimming at V came to 6 bases and at J to 9 bases, leaving 14 bases not matched to a gene.

The rearrangement joins TRBV12-3 or TRBV12-4 to TRBJ1-1, with 7 bases fitting TRBD1. CDR3 length equals 16 residues. After removal of 5 bases from V and 5 bases from J, the junction contained 14 bases not matched to a gene. CDR3 DNA sequence: TGTGCCAGCAGTCCGAGACAGGGAAAGGCCAGGACTGAAGCTTTCTTT. Protein sequence: CASSPRQGKARTEAFF.

The J gene is TRBJ1-5, the V gene TRBV3-1, with D unresolved. The CDR3 contains 13 residues. The V and J ends lost 5 bases and 3 bases respectively, with 8 bases between them. Germline V gives CDR1 LGHDT, CDR2 YNNKEL (reference sequence). The CDR3 DNA reads as TGTGCCAGCAGCTTAACCCCCAATCAGCCCCAGCATTTT. Its translation is CASSLTPNQPQHF.

V is TRBV6-5 and J is TRBJ2-2; no clear D gene. Germline V gene sequence: CDR1 MNHEY, CDR2 SVGAGI. The CDR3 runs to 14 residues. The ends were cut back, 0 bases at V and 7 bases at J, with 9 bases in the middle. This CDR3 is CASSYSGVVGELFF. The CDR3 DNA reads TGTGCCAGCAGTTACTCTGGGGTGGTCGGGGAGCTGTTTTTT.

This clonotype was counted at least ten times. The rearrangement uses TRBV12-3 or TRBV12-4 and TRBJ2-3, with TRBD2 matching 11 bases. Unmatched junction bases numbered 2, after V lost 2 bases and J lost 1 base. There are 16 residues in the CDR3. The CDR3 nucleotides are TGTGCCAGCAGTTTACCTAGCGGGGGGCGCACAGATACGCAGTATTTT. Amino acid sequence: CASSLPSGGRTDTQYF.

J is TRBJ2-2 and V is TRBV29-1; no clear D. The CDR3 runs 13 residues. Per germline, CDR1 SQVTM and CDR2 ANQGSEA. V was pared by 2 bases and J by 3 bases, with 7 bases between. The CDR3 loop is CSVESGYTGELFF. CDR3 DNA sequence: TGCAGCGTTGAATCCGGTTACACCGGGGAGCTGTTTTTT.

This clonotype has only a few counts. The chain carries TRBV29-1 and TRBJ2-5; TRBD2 matches at 7 bases. Germline CDR1 reads SQVTM; CDR2 reads ANQGSEA. The trim removed 7 bases at V and 0 bases at J, leaving 11 bases unmatched. The CDR3 totals 15 residues. The CDR3 coding sequence is TGCAGCGCCGTTCTGGCGGGGGAGTACCAAGAGACCCAGTACTTC. Translating gives CSAVLAGEYQETQYF.

This clonotype was picked up a small number of times. The chain is built from TRBV6-2 or TRBV6-3 and TRBJ1-1, with D unclear. Trimming removed 5 bases from V and 8 bases from J, with 12 bases in between. This CDR3 is built from 12 residues. From germline, CDR1 is MNHEY and CDR2 SVGEGT. This chain's CDR3 is CASSPREGEAFF. CDR3 coding DNA: TGTGCCAGCAGTCCCCGCGAGGGAGAAGCTTTCTTT.